This is a list of T cell receptor beta chains from one sample in a study of blood T cells in healthy people across ages. TCRdb analysed the 5' RACE reads with MiXCR anew, one entry per CDR3 protein. The sample shows about 670,000 distinct CDR3 sequences, approximately 40% of them seen only once. The specimen sequenced was blood. The source is an elderly man in good health. The CDR3 runs from the conserved cysteine through the conserved F or W. A D gene is named only where the DNA matches it firmly. A row's size may be missing; if present it is once, few, many or a size class.

V gene,J gene,clone size,D gene,CDR3 length,CDR3 protein,CDR3 DNA
TRBV12-3/TRBV12-4,TRBJ2-7,NA,NA,15,CASSLNRGPYNEQYF,TGTGCCAGCAGTTTAAATCGGGGTCCCTACAATGAGCAGTACTTC
TRBV5-5,TRBJ2-3,few,NA,16,CASSLGTGGGTDTQYF,TGTGCCAGCAGCTTGGGGACTGGCGGGGGCACAGATACGCAGTATTTT
TRBV4-2,TRBJ2-4,NA,NA,15,CASSQGQEGDDIQYF,TGTGCCAGCAGCCAAGGACAGGAGGGTGATGACATTCAGTACTTC
TRBV3-1,TRBJ2-5,few,NA,17,CASSRQARGGTQETQYF,TGTGCCAGCAGCCGACAGGCTCGGGGCGGGACTCAAGAGACCCAGTACTTC
TRBV6-6,TRBJ2-4,NA,NA,14,CASREEVAKNIQYF,TGTGCCAGCAGGGAGGAGGTAGCCAAAAACATTCAGTACTTC
TRBV29-1,TRBJ2-1,many,NA,12,CSVEGHPDEQFF,TGCAGCGTTGAAGGGCACCCCGATGAGCAGTTCTTC
TRBV20-1,TRBJ2-1,NA,TRBD1,14,CSASKTGAYNEQFF,TGCAGTGCTAGTAAGACAGGGGCTTACAATGAGCAGTTCTTC
TRBV7-2,TRBJ2-1,many,NA,14,CASSTRRRLDEQFF,TGTGCCAGCAGCACCCGCCGGAGGTTGGATGAGCAGTTCTTC
TRBV14,TRBJ2-7,many,NA,15,CASSQDWGTHYEQYF,TGTGCCAGCAGCCAAGATTGGGGGACACACTACGAGCAGTACTTC
TRBV29-1,TRBJ2-2,NA,NA,14,CSVVGQGNTGELFF,TGCAGCGTTGTGGGCCAGGGGAACACCGGGGAGCTGTTTTTT
TRBV7-2,TRBJ2-5,NA,NA,16,CASSLQTRGGLNEQYF,TGTGCCAGCAGCCTACAGACCAGGGGAGGGTTGAATGAGCAGTACTTC
TRBV5-1,TRBJ2-3,few,NA,13,CASSPSDTDTQYF,TGCGCCAGCAGTCCCAGCGACACAGATACGCAGTATTTT
TRBV13,TRBJ1-5,NA,NA,16,CASSLRRGSRNQPQHF,TGTGCCAGCAGCTTACGGCGGGGCTCCCGCAATCAGCCCCAGCATTTT
TRBV7-9,TRBJ2-1,few,NA,15,CASSRFAGSYNEQFF,TGTGCCAGCAGCAGATTTGCCGGCTCCTACAATGAGCAGTTCTTC
TRBV20-1,TRBJ2-1,NA,NA,16,CSARSLLGEAGNEQFF,TGCAGTGCTAGATCGCTGTTGGGGGAGGCAGGCAATGAGCAGTTCTTC
TRBV7-2,TRBJ2-4,NA,NA,15,CASSLIQGAKNIQYF,TGTGCCAGCAGCTTAATTCAGGGGGCCAAAAACATTCAGTACTTC
TRBV7-2,TRBJ2-3,NA,NA,16,CASSLAGSIPLETQYF,TGTGCCAGCAGCTTAGCGGGTAGCATCCCCCTAGAAACGCAGTATTTT
TRBV27,TRBJ2-1,NA,NA,13,CASSLPAVTEQFF,TGTGCCAGCAGTTTACCCGCGGTTACTGAGCAGTTCTTC
TRBV5-1,TRBJ2-1,NA,TRBD1,17,CASSVPTGTGGLDEQFF,TGCGCCAGCAGCGTACCAACCGGGACAGGGGGCCTGGATGAGCAGTTCTTC
TRBV28,TRBJ2-3,few,NA,15,CASSSGSDLGDTQYF,TGTGCCAGCAGTTCCGGATCCGATCTTGGAGATACGCAGTATTTT
TRBV6-1,TRBJ1-6,many,NA,14,CATLAGPDNSPLHF,TGTGCCACCCTCGCAGGGCCCGATAATTCACCCCTCCACTTT
TRBV24-1,TRBJ2-6,few,TRBD2,18,CATSDLSGGVEGANVLTF,TGTGCCACCAGTGATTTATCGGGAGGGGTCGAGGGGGCCAACGTCCTGACTTTC
TRBV7-2,TRBJ2-3,NA,TRBD2,17,CASQGSGGAGGTDTQYF,TGTGCCAGCCAAGGCAGCGGGGGGGCCGGTGGCACAGATACGCAGTATTTT
TRBV4-2,TRBJ2-7,many,NA,15,CASSQELDASREQYF,TGTGCCAGCAGCCAAGAGCTAGATGCCAGTCGCGAGCAGTACTTC
TRBV6-5,TRBJ2-7,NA,TRBD1,13,CASSRGQGDEQYF,TGTGCCAGCAGCCGGGGACAGGGGGACGAGCAGTACTTC
TRBV19,TRBJ2-5,NA,TRBD1,14,CASNKQGALETQYF,TGTGCCAGTAACAAACAGGGGGCTCTGGAGACCCAGTACTTC
TRBV3-1,TRBJ1-2,NA,NA,13,CASTPTSNYGYTF,TGTGCCAGCACACCGACATCCAACTATGGCTACACCTTC
TRBV7-8,TRBJ2-3,NA,NA,17,CASSLDVRDTRTDTQYF,TGTGCCAGCAGCTTAGATGTCCGGGACACACGCACAGATACGCAGTATTTT
TRBV7-3,TRBJ2-1,once,TRBD1,17,CASSTGTGGRSYNEQFF,TGTGCCAGCAGCACCGGGACAGGGGGCCGCTCCTACAATGAGCAGTTCTTC
TRBV20-1,TRBJ2-7,NA,NA,15,CSARGGRGARYEQYF,TGCAGTGCTAGGGGGGGGCGGGGCGCCCGCTACGAGCAGTACTTC
TRBV1,TRBJ1-2,few,NA,16,CTSSHRWTFYNYGYTF,TGCACCAGCAGCCACCGGTGGACATTCTATAACTATGGCTACACCTTC
TRBV7-2,TRBJ1-3,NA,NA,16,CASRRGSISTGNTIYF,TGTGCCAGCAGAAGAGGCTCCATCTCTACGGGAAACACCATATATTTT
TRBV6-4,TRBJ1-1,few,NA,13,CASSVDANTEAFF,TGTGCCAGCAGTGTGGACGCGAACACTGAAGCTTTCTTT
TRBV12-3/TRBV12-4,TRBJ2-3,many,TRBD2,15,CASSLGLDRTDTQYF,TGTGCCAGCAGTTTGGGACTAGACCGCACAGATACGCAGTATTTT
TRBV5-1,TRBJ2-1,NA,NA,15,CASSSPGSSYKEQFF,TGCGCCAGCAGCTCCCCAGGAAGTTCCTACAAGGAGCAGTTCTTC
TRBV6-2/TRBV6-3,TRBJ2-3,NA,NA,15,CASSYSRGLADTQYF,TGTGCCAGCAGTTACTCTCGGGGGCTTGCAGATACGCAGTATTTT
TRBV6-5,TRBJ2-1,NA,TRBD2,16,CASRSRLAGGNNEQFF,TGTGCCAGCAGGTCTAGACTAGCGGGGGGGAACAATGAGCAGTTCTTC
TRBV4-2,TRBJ2-4,NA,NA,14,CASSQERHVGIQYF,TGTGCCAGCAGCCAAGAGCGTCACGTCGGCATTCAGTACTTC
TRBV7-6,TRBJ1-1,few,NA,14,CASSPQEMNTEAFF,TGTGCCAGCAGCCCCCAAGAGATGAACACTGAAGCTTTCTTT
TRBV6-5,TRBJ1-1,NA,NA,12,CASRWGDTEAFF,TGTGCCAGCAGGTGGGGAGACACTGAAGCTTTCTTT
TRBV6-5,TRBJ1-1,NA,TRBD1,16,CASSPDRGPGNTEAFF,TGTGCCAGCAGTCCCGACAGGGGGCCGGGGAACACTGAAGCTTTCTTT
TRBV4-3,TRBJ1-2,NA,NA,16,CASSQDFGQANYGYTF,TGCGCCAGCAGCCAAGACTTCGGTCAGGCTAACTATGGCTACACCTTC
TRBV4-2,TRBJ2-1,many,TRBD2,16,CASSPWTSETYNEQFF,TGTGCCAGCAGCCCCTGGACTAGCGAAACCTACAATGAGCAGTTCTTC
TRBV18,TRBJ2-1,NA,NA,15,CASSPPGSRYNEQFF,TGTGCCAGCTCACCCCCCGGGAGCCGATACAATGAGCAGTTCTTC
TRBV4-2,TRBJ1-3,NA,TRBD1,18,CASSQHTGGQSSGNTIYF,TGTGCCAGCAGCCAACATACAGGGGGACAGAGCTCTGGAAACACCATATATTTT
TRBV27,TRBJ2-1,NA,NA,16,CASSLSGGGAYNEQFF,TGTGCCAGCAGTTTAAGTGGAGGGGGGGCCTACAATGAGCAGTTCTTC
TRBV6-2/TRBV6-3,TRBJ2-3,few,TRBD2,15,CASSYWGGSTDTQYF,TGTGCCAGCAGTTACTGGGGGGGGAGCACAGATACGCAGTATTTT
TRBV30,TRBJ2-5,NA,TRBD2,16,CAWSVVRTSGGETQYF,TGTGCCTGGAGTGTCGTTAGGACTAGTGGAGGAGAGACCCAGTACTTC
TRBV20-1,TRBJ1-2,few,TRBD1,14,CSASGQVSAYGYTF,TGCAGTGCTAGCGGACAGGTTTCTGCCTATGGCTACACCTTC
TRBV6-5,TRBJ2-5,few,NA,15,CASSTTVVGVETQYF,TGTGCCAGCAGTACAACGGTCGTGGGGGTAGAGACCCAGTACTTC
TRBV5-1,TRBJ2-1,few,NA,14,CASSLGQLYNEQFF,TGCGCCAGCAGCCTGGGACAACTCTACAATGAGCAGTTCTTC
TRBV24-1,TRBJ2-3,NA,NA,13,CAASDWRGDTQYF,TGTGCCGCCAGTGATTGGCGTGGAGATACGCAGTATTTT